Each of the 26 T cell receptor beta chains below was sequenced from the same sample in a study of metastatic and nonmetastatic thyroid tumors. TCRdb reprocessed the PCR reads using MiXCR. The sample includes 45,000 or so clones, roughly 15% of them seen just once. Until they underwent thyroid surgery, no patient had received any treatment. Specimen: blood. The receptors derive from a female donor with papillary thyroid cancer or a benign thyroid nodule (not recorded which). Some clones in this sample may be carry-over from other donors' samples.

This clone was seen many times. CDR3 loop: CASRGGALTPSYGYTF. CDR3 DNA sequence: TGTGCCAGCAGGGGGGGTGCGCTTACGCCTTCCTATGGCTACACCTTC. The gene calls are TRBV12-3 or TRBV12-4 and TRBJ1-2; perhaps TRBD1 as D (5 bases). Between the trimmed V and J ends, which lost 6 bases and 4 bases, there was a span of 21 bases. This CDR3 comprises 16 residues.

V usage is TRBV12-3 or TRBV12-4 and J usage is TRBJ2-2; D is ambiguous. Trimming left V 9 bases short and J 5 bases short, with 10 bases between. The CDR3 runs to 12 residues. CDR3 nucleotide sequence: TGTGCCAGTCAAGTTGGGACCGGGGAGCTGTTTTTT. Amino acids: CASQVGTGELFF.

This clone was counted at least ten times. V usage is TRBV19 and J usage is TRBJ2-3; perhaps D is TRBD1 or TRBD2 (6 bases each). Trimming shortened V by 5 bases and J by 2 bases, and 11 bases separated the two germline ends. Germline V CDR1 and CDR2: LNHDA, SQIVND (reference sequence). The length of the CDR3 is 14 residues. CDR3 nucleotides: TGTGCCAGTAGTCGGGGGCGGTTCACAGATACGCAGTATTTT. Protein: CASSRGRFTDTQYF.

About this clone itself: Since a much larger clone is just one base distant, this may be a read error. The sample contains more than one DNA sequence encoding this CDR3. The rearrangement uses TRBV7-3 and TRBJ2-3, with TRBD2 matching 11 bases. Per the germline V gene, CDR1 is SGHTA and CDR2 is FQGTGA. The CDR3 has 18 residues. DNA of the CDR3: TGCGCCAGCAGCTTAATGCCGCTAGCGGGAGGTTTGAGAGATACGCAGTATTTT. Protein product: CASSLMPLAGGLRDTQYF.

This clone was recorded many times. The chain is built from TRBV7-3 and TRBJ1-2; 11 nucleotides agree with TRBD1. CDR3 length equals 12 residues. The V segment lost 5 bases and the J segment 8 bases; nucleotides outside the gene matches: 1. Per germline, CDR1 SGHTA and CDR2 FQGTGA. CDR3 DNA sequence: TGTGCCAGCAGCCGGGACAGGGGGGGCTACACCTTC. Its protein is CASSRDRGGYTF.

This clone was counted ten times or more. This chain joins TRBV2 and TRBJ2-1, with D maybe TRBD1 (6 bases). The CDR3 consists of 17 residues. Germline V gene data show CDR1 as SNHLY and CDR2 as FYNNEI. The ends were cut back, 1 base at V and 0 bases at J, with 13 bases in the middle. The CDR3 sequence is CASSEEGTLSSYNEQFF. The DNA of the CDR3 is TGTGCCAGCAGTGAAGAAGGGACACTCAGCTCCTACAATGAGCAGTTCTTC.

V is TRBV4-1 and J is TRBJ1-6; weak D call: TRBD1 (6 bases). CDR3 length: 14 residues. Trimming left V 2 bases short and J 10 bases short, with 12 bases between. Germline V CDR1 and CDR2: MGHRA, YSYEKL. CDR3 amino acids: CASSQYPGASPLHF. CDR3 sequence (DNA): TGCGCCAGCAGCCAATACCCAGGGGCCTCACCCCTCCACTTT.

This clone was found many times. The V call is TRBV5-1, the J call TRBJ2-5, with 11 bases lining up with TRBD1. CDR1 is SGHRS and CDR2 is YFSETQ in the germline V gene. V dropped 0 bases and J dropped 5; count of bases not matched to a gene: 6. This CDR3 has 16 amino acids. This chain's CDR3 is CASSLGGTGGRETQYF. The CDR3 DNA follows: TGCGCCAGCAGCTTGGGTGGGACAGGGGGACGGGAGACCCAGTACTTC. The full variable domain, with the rest looked up from reference TRBV5-1 and TRBJ2-5, is KAGVTQTPRYLIKTRGQQVTLSCSPISGHRSVSWYQQTPGQGLQFLFEYFSETQRNKGNFPGRFSGRQFSNSRSEMNVSTLELGDSALYLCASSLGGTGGRETQYFGPGTRLLVL.

By share, this clone counts as medium-sized. As DNA, the CDR3 is TGTGCCAGCAGCCGGAGCGGGGGGAACAATGAGCAGTTCTTC. Its translation is CASSRSGGNNEQFF. The chain combines TRBV6-2 or TRBV6-3 with TRBJ2-1, with 9 bases identical to TRBD2. The V and J ends lost 6 bases and 5 bases, in that order; junction bases with no gene match: 5. This CDR3 has 14 amino acids. The germline V gene encodes CDR1 MNHEY and CDR2 SVGEGT.

This clone was seen at least ten times. This chain connects TRBV11-2 to TRBJ2-1; a possible D gene is TRBD2 (6 bases). The CDR3 consists of 13 residues. V lost 5 bases, J lost 6 bases, and 11 bases lay in between. CDR1 is SGHAT, CDR2 FQNNGV, per germline. The CDR3 coding sequence is TGTGCCAGCAGCGTGGGACTCAGCAATGAGCAGTTCTTC. This gives the protein CASSVGLSNEQFF. Full variable domain (outside the CDR3, taken from reference TRBV11-2 and TRBJ2-1): EAGVAQSPRYKIIEKRQSVAFWCNPISGHATLYWYQQILGQGPKLLIQFQNNGVVDDSQLPKDRFSAERLKGVDSTLKIQPAKLEDSAVYLCASSVGLSNEQFFGPGTRLTVL.

This clone has at least ten counts. This sequence joins TRBV10-3 and TRBJ2-2, with 7 bases that match TRBD1. The CDR3 extends over 13 amino acids. The ends lost 10 bases at V and 5 bases at J; junction bases unmatched: 7. Germline V CDR1 and CDR2: ENHRY, SYGVKD. The CDR3 protein is CATDREETGELFF. The CDR3, as DNA: TGTGCCACCGACAGGGAAGAAACCGGGGAGCTGTTTTTT.

This clone was observed a few times. The CDR3 DNA follows: TGTGCCATCAGAGCAGGGAGGGAGAGCACAGATACGCAGTATTTT. Translation: CAIRAGRESTDTQYF. The chain recombines TRBV10-3 with TRBJ2-3; 7 positions match TRBD2. V shed 6 bases, J shed 0 bases, and the junction held 6 bases outside the gene matches. CDR3 length: 15 amino acids. The germline gives CDR1 ENHRY, CDR2 SYGVKD.

In this sample, this clone turned up many times. The J gene is TRBJ2-1, the V gene TRBV4-2; TRBD2 is a possible D gene (6 bases). V gave up 3 bases and J gave up 0 bases, with 12 bases separating them. CDR3 size: 16 residues. Germline V CDR1 and CDR2: LGHNA, YNFKEQ. The CDR3: CASSQQISGSYNEQFF. CDR3 nucleotides: TGTGCCAGCAGCCAGCAGATTAGCGGCTCCTACAATGAGCAGTTCTTC.

This clone was observed many times. The rearrangement uses TRBV4-1 and TRBJ1-1; weak D call: TRBD1 (5 bases). The germline V gene encodes CDR1 MGHRA and CDR2 YSYEKL. The CDR3 has 15 amino acids. Trimming took off 2 bases at V and 1 base at J, with 11 bases between the two ends. The CDR3 sequence: CASSQISTGNTEAFF. The CDR3, as DNA: TGCGCCAGCAGCCAAATCTCTACAGGGAACACTGAAGCTTTCTTT.

There are many counts of this clone. This rearrangement joins TRBV6-1 to TRBJ2-3; 7 bases are shared with TRBD2. This CDR3 has 16 residues. The germline CDR1 and CDR2 sequences are MNHNS and SASEGT. V trimming: 6 bases; J trimming: 7 bases; junction bases outside the gene matches: 16. The CDR3 DNA reads as TGTGCCAGCAGCCTGAACCCGGGAGGCCTTCGGCATACGCAGTATTTT. Translating gives CASSLNPGGLRHTQYF.

This rearrangement joins TRBV5-1 to TRBJ1-2; D uncertain. CDR3 size: 13 residues. Germline CDR1 and CDR2: SGHRS and YFSETQ. V was shortened by 4 bases and J by 4 bases, with 11 bases between the two germline ends. CDR3 in amino acids: CASSPSEGYGYTF. The CDR3, as DNA: TGCGCCAGCAGCCCTAGTGAGGGCTATGGCTACACCTTC. Using reference TRBV5-1 and TRBJ1-2 for the parts outside the CDR3, the full variable domain is KAGVTQTPRYLIKTRGQQVTLSCSPISGHRSVSWYQQTPGQGLQFLFEYFSETQRNKGNFPGRFSGRQFSNSRSEMNVSTLELGDSALYLCASSPSEGYGYTFGSGTRLTVV.

The CDR3 nucleotides are TGTGCCAGCAGCTGGGGACTAGCGGGGTCATATACGCAGTATTTT. It translates to CASSWGLAGSYTQYF. The genes are TRBV6-1 and TRBJ2-3; 13 bases agree with TRBD2. With V trimmed by 6 bases and J by 7 bases, 7 bases remained unmatched. Per germline, CDR1 MNHNS and CDR2 SASEGT. This CDR3 region has 15 residues.

The sample holds many counts of this clone. V usage is TRBV12-5 and J usage is TRBJ2-6; 7 positions agree with TRBD2. The CDR3 is 13 amino acids. Germline CDR1 is LGHNT and CDR2 is FRNRAP. CDR3 sequence: CASGGSGANVLTF. CDR3 DNA: TGTGCCTCGGGGGGCTCTGGGGCCAACGTCCTGACTTTC.

Ten or more counts support this clone. This chain uses TRBV2 with TRBJ2-7; D remains ambiguous. The CDR3 is 13 residues long. Germline CDR1 SNHLY, CDR2 FYNNEI. The V end was cut by 3 bases, the J end by 3 bases, with 9 bases between. CDR3 sequence: CASSEGSRYEQYF. The CDR3 DNA sequence: TGTGCCAGCAGTGAGGGCAGCCGCTACGAGCAGTACTTC.

This clone appeared a few times. The chain is built from TRBV15 and TRBJ1-2; 8 nucleotides match TRBD1. Germline CDR1 reads LNHNV; CDR2 reads YYDKDF (reference sequence). Trimming cost V 5 bases and J 7 bases; bases outside gene matches: 9. CDR3 length: 14 residues. Written as DNA, the CDR3 is TGTGCCACCAGCCCTGACAGGGGCGCTTTTGGCTACACCTTC. This codes for CATSPDRGAFGYTF.

This clone was counted ten times or more. The V and J genes are TRBV2 and TRBJ1-1, with D maybe TRBD1 (5 bases). Per the germline V gene, CDR1 is SNHLY and CDR2 is FYNNEI. Trimming removed 8 bases from V and 1 base from J, with 8 bases in between. CDR3 length: 12 residues. The CDR3 loop reads CASVQENTEAFF. In nucleotides, the CDR3 is TGTGCCAGCGTACAGGAGAACACTGAAGCTTTCTTT. Supplemented by reference TRBV2 and TRBJ1-1, the full variable domain reads EPEVTQTPSHQVTQMGQEVILRCVPISNHLYFYWYRQILGQKVEFLVSFYNNEISEKSEIFDDQFSVERPDGSNFTLKIRSTKLEDSAMYFCASVQENTEAFFGQGTRLTVV.

This clone was detected many times. The chain combines TRBV6-1 with TRBJ2-1, with 7 nucleotides matching TRBD1. CDR1 and CDR2 from the germline V gene are MNHNS and SASEGT. This CDR3 has 15 amino acids. Trimming at V came to 6 bases and at J to 4 bases, leaving 9 bases not matched to a gene. CDR3 residues: CASSRLGQVYNEQFF. In DNA form, the CDR3 reads TGTGCCAGCAGCAGGCTCGGACAGGTATACAATGAGCAGTTCTTC.

The V call is TRBV27, the J call TRBJ2-7; TRBD1 might be the D (5 bases). The germline V and J ends were trimmed by 5 bases and 7 bases, with 15 bases remaining between them. This CDR3 region has 13 residues. Germline V gene sequence: CDR1 MNHEY, CDR2 SMNVEV (reference sequence). The CDR3 DNA follows: TGTGCCAGCAGTCAACAGCCAGGGAATGAGCAGTACTTC. It encodes CASSQQPGNEQYF.

The table lists this clone with many counts. The rearrangement links TRBV7-9 to TRBJ1-2; D ambiguous. Germline values: CDR1 SEHNR, CDR2 FQNEAQ (reference sequence). The length of the CDR3 is 11 residues. The V end lost 4 bases, the J end lost 7 bases, and 7 bases lay between the germline ends. CDR3 sequence (DNA): TGTGCCAGCAGCTACGACCGTGGCTACACCTTC. Amino acids: CASSYDRGYTF.

This clone is medium-sized within its sample. The CDR3 reads CASTLGDRGRYTF. In nucleotides, the CDR3 is TGTGCCAGCACCCTGGGGGACAGGGGGCGTTACACCTTC. The chain combines TRBV12-3 or TRBV12-4 with TRBJ1-2; TRBD1 aligns across 12 bases. J lost 11 bases, V lost 7 bases, and 8 bases had no gene match. This CDR3 is 13 amino acids long.

This clone was counted many times. Given a much more abundant clone one base away, this may be a read error. The chain uses TRBV15 and TRBJ2-5; 8 bases are a match to TRBD2. The assigned J gene may be wrong: the sequence end matches TRBJ2-1 better. Germline lookup yields CDR1 LNHNV and CDR2 YYDKDF (reference sequence). The CDR3 is made up of 15 amino acids. The CDR3 spells CATSRDPSGSVGQFF. The CDR3 DNA reads as TGTGCCACCAGCAGAGATCCGAGCGGGAGTGTGGGGCAGTTCTTC.